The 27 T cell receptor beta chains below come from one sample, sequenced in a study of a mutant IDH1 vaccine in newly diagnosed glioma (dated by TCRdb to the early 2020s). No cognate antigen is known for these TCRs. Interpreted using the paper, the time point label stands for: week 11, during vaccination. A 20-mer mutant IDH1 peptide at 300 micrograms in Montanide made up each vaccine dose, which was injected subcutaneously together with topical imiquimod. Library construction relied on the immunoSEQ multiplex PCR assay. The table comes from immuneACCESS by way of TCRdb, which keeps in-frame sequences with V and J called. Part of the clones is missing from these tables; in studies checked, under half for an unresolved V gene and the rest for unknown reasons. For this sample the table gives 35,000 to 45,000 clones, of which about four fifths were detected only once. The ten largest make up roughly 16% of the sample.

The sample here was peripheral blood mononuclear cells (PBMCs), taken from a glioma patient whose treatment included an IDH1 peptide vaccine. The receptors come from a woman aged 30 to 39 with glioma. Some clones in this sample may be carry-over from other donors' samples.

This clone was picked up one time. The DNA of the CDR3 is TGTGCCAGCAGTTACAAGGTCGACAATGAGCAGTTCTTC. It encodes CASSYKVDNEQFF. The chain couples TRBV6-5 to TRBJ2-1; D gene ambiguous. The CDR3 length is 13 residues. V lost 2 bases, J lost 5 bases, and 7 bases lay in between. Germline V CDR1 and CDR2: MNHEY, SVGAGI.

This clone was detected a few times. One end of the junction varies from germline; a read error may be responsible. CDR3 coding DNA: TGTGCCAGCAGTCGTGACAGGGGCCCTCATTTT. It encodes CASSRDRGPHF. J is TRBJ1-1 and V is TRBV6-6; TRBD1 matches at 8 bases. The germline gives CDR1 MNHNY, CDR2 SVGAGI (reference sequence). This CDR3 has 11 amino acids.

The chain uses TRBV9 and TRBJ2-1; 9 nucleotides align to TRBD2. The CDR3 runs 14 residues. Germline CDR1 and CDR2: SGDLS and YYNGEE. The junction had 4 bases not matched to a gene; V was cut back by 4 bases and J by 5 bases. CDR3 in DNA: TGTGCCAGCAGCCGACTAGCGGACCACAATGAGCAGTTCTTC. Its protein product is CASSRLADHNEQFF.

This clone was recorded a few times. The chain's CDR3 is CASSGGLAGNEQFF. The CDR3 DNA follows: TGTGCCAGCAGTGGAGGACTAGCGGGAAATGAGCAGTTCTTC. The chain is built from TRBV25-1 and TRBJ2-1, with 12 bases lining up with TRBD2. Trimming removed 4 bases from V and 7 bases from J; junction bases left unmatched: 2. The CDR3 is 14 residues long. Germline V gene sequence: CDR1 MGHDK, CDR2 SYGVNS.

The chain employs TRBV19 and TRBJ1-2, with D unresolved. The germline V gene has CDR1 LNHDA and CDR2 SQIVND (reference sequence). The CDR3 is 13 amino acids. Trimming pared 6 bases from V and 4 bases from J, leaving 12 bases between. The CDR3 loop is CASSPVASYGYTF. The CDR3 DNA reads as TGTGCCAGTAGCCCTGTTGCCAGCTATGGCTACACCTTC.

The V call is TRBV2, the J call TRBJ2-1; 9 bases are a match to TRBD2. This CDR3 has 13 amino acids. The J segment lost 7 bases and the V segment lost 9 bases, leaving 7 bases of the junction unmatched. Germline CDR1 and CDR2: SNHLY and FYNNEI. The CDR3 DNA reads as TGTGCCAGATACCCGGGACTAGCAAATGAGCAGTTCTTC. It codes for CARYPGLANEQFF.

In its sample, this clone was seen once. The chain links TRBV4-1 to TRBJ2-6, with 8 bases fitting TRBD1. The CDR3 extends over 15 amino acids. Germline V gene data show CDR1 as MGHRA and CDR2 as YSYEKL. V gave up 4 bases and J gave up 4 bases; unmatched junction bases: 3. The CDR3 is CASSRQGTGANVLTF. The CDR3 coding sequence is TGCGCCAGCAGCCGACAGGGGACGGGGGCCAACGTCCTGACTTTC.

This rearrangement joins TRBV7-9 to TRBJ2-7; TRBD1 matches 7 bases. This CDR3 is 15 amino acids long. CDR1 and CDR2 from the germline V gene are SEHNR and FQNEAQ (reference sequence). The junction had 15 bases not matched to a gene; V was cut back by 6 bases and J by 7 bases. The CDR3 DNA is TGTGCCAGCAGTTATCGGGACAGCCCTTTGAGAGAGCAGTACTTC. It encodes CASSYRDSPLREQYF. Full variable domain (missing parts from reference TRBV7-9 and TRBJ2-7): DTGVSQNPRHKITKRGQNVTFRCDPISEHNRLYWYRQTLGQGPEFLTYFQNEAQLEKSRLLSDRFSAERPKGSFSTLEIQRTEQGDSAMYLCASSYRDSPLREQYFGPGTRLTVT.

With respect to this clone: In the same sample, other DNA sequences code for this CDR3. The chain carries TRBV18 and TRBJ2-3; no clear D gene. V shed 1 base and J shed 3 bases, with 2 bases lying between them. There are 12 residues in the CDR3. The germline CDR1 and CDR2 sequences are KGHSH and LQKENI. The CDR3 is CASSPRTDTQYF. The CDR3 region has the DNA TGTGCCAGCTCACCACGTACAGATACGCAGTATTTT.

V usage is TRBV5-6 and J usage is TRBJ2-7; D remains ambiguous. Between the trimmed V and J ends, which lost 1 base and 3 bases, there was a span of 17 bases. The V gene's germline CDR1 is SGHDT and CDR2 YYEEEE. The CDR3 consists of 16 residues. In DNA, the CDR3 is TGTGCCAGCAGCTTGTTTAGGTTCGGGCCCAGCTACGAGCAGTACTTC. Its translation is CASSLFRFGPSYEQYF.

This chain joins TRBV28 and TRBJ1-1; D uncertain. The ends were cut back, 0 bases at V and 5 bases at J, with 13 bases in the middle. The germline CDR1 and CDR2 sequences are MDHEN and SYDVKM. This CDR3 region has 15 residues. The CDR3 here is CASSLWIRAGTEAFF. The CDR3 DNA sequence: TGTGCCAGCAGTTTATGGATTAGGGCCGGGACTGAAGCTTTCTTT.

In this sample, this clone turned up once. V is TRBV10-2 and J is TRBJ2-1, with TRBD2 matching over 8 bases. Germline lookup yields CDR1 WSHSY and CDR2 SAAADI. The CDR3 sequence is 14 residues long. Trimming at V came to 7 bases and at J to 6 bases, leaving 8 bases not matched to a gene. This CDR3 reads CASMSSGRPNEQFF. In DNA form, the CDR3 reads TGCGCCAGCATGTCTAGCGGGCGTCCCAATGAGCAGTTCTTC.

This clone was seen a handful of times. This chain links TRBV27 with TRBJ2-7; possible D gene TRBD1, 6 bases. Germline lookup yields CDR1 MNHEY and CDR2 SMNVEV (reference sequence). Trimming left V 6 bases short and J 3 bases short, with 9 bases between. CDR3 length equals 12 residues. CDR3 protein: CASRGHLYEQYF. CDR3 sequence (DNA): TGTGCCAGCAGGGGACATCTCTACGAGCAGTACTTC.

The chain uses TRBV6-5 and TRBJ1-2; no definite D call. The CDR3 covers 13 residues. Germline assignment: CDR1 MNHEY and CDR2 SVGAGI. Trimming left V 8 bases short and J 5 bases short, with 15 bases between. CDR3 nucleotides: TGTGCCAGCTCTCCAAACCGAGGGTATGGCTACACCTTC. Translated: CASSPNRGYGYTF.

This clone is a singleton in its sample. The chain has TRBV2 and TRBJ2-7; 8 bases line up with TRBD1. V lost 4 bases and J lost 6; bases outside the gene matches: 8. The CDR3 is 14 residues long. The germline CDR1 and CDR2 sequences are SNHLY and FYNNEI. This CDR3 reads CASSVGTGLSEQYF. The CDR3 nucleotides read TGTGCCAGCAGTGTCGGGACAGGTCTCAGCGAGCAGTACTTC.

CDR3 in amino acids: CADAGVGDEKLFF. In nucleotides, the CDR3 is TGTGCCGACGCGGGGGTGGGCGACGAAAAACTGTTTTTT. The chain employs TRBV10-3 and TRBJ1-4; maybe TRBD1 (5 bases). Germline V lookup: CDR1 ENHRY, CDR2 SYGVKD. V lost 11 bases to trimming and J lost 8 bases, with 18 bases between them. CDR3 length equals 13 residues.

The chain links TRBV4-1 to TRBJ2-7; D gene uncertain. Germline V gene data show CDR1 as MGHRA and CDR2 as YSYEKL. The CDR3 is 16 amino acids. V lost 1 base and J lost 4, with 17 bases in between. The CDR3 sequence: CASSQVLQALGYEQYF. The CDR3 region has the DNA TGCGCCAGCAGCCAAGTACTCCAGGCCCTTGGGTACGAGCAGTACTTC.

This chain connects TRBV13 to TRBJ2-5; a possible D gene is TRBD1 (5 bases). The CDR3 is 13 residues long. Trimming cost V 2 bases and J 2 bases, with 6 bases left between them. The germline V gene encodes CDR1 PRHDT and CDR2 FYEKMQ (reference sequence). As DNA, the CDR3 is TGTGCCAGCAGCTTACAGGGTCAAGAGACCCAGTACTTC. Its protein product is CASSLQGQETQYF.

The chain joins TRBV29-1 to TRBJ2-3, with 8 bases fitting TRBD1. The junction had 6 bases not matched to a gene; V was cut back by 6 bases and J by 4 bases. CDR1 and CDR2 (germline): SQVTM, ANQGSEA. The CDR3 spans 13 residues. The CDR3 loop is CSVPGQVADTQYF. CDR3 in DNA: TGCAGCGTACCGGGACAGGTCGCAGATACGCAGTATTTT.

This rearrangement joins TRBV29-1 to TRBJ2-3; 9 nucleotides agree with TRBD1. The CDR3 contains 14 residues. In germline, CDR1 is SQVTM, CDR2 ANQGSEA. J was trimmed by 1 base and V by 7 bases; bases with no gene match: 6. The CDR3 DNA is TGCAGCGGGACAGGGGAGGGTGGCACAGATACGCAGTATTTT. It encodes CSGTGEGGTDTQYF.

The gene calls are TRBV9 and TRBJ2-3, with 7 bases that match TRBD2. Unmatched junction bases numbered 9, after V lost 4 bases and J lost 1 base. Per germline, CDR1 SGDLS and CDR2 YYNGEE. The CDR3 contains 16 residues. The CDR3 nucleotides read TGTGCCAGCAGCCCCGTGGAGCGGGACCGCACAGATACGCAGTATTTT. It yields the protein CASSPVERDRTDTQYF.

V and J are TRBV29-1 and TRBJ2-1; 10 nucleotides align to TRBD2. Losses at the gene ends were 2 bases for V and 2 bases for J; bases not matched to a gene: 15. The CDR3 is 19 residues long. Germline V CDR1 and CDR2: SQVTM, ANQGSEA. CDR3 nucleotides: TGCAGCGTTGAATGGGATAGCGGGAGGACCCCCTCTGCCTACAATGAGCAGTTCTTC. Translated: CSVEWDSGRTPSAYNEQFF.

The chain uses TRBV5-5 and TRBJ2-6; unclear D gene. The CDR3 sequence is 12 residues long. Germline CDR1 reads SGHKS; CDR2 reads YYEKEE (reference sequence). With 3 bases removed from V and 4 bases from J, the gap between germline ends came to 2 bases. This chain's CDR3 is CASSSGANVLTF. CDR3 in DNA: TGTGCCAGCAGCTCCGGGGCCAACGTCCTGACTTTC.

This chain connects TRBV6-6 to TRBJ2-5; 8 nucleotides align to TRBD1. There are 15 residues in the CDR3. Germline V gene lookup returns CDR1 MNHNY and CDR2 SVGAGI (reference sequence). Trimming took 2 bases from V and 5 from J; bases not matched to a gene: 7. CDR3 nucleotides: TGTGCCAGCAGTTACCGCCCAGGGGGCACGGAGACCCAGTACTTC. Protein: CASSYRPGGTETQYF.

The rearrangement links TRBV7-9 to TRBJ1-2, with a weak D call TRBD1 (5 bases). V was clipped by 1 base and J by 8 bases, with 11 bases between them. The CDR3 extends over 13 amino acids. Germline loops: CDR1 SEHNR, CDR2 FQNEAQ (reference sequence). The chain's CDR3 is CASSLGQGEGYTF. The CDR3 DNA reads TGTGCCAGCAGCTTAGGGCAGGGAGAAGGCTACACCTTC.

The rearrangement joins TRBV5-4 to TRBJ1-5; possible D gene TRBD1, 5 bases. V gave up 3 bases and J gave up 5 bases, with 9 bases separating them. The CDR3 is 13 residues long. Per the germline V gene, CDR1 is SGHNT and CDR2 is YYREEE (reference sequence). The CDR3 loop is CASSWGVDQPQHF. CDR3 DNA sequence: TGTGCCAGCAGCTGGGGGGTGGATCAGCCCCAGCATTTT.

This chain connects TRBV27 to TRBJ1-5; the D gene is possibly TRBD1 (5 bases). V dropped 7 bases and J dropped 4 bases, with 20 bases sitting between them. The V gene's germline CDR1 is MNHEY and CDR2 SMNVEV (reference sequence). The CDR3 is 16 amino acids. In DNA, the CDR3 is TGTGCCAGCACTTCCCATCCGGGACGTCGAAATCAGCCCCAGCATTTT. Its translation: CASTSHPGRRNQPQHF.